The 22 T cell receptor beta chains presented below share a single source sample, sequenced in a study of cytomegalovirus exposure and HLA in healthy donors. The PCR employed 60 Vbeta primers together with 13 Jbeta primers. Method: immunoSEQ multiplex PCR; TCRdb's copy keeps in-frame clones and lacks some. The sample has around 130,000 clones, 75% to 85% seen once; the top ten hold under 3.5%. What was sequenced was PBMCs. All receptors derive from a man between 45 and 60 years old in good health and CMV-seronegative.

The chain couples TRBV7-6 to TRBJ1-2; maybe TRBD1 (5 bases). V gave up 8 bases and J gave up 8 bases, with 12 bases separating them. The CDR3 totals 11 residues. Germline V gene sequence: CDR1 SGHVS, CDR2 FNYEAQ. CDR3 protein: CASFSGGGYTF. The CDR3, as DNA: TGTGCCAGCTTCTCCGGGGGGGGCTACACCTTC.

V is TRBV7-9 and J is TRBJ1-3, with 7 bases lining up with TRBD1. Germline CDR1 and CDR2: SEHNR and FQNEAQ (reference sequence). Trimming took 5 bases from V and 4 from J; bases not matched to a gene: 2. The CDR3 has 13 amino acids. Here the CDR3 DNA reads TGTGCCAGCAGCAGGGGGCTAGGAAACACCATATATTTT. Its translation is CASSRGLGNTIYF.

The chain has TRBV2 and TRBJ1-5; D gene unclear. CDR3 length: 15 residues. Per the germline V gene, CDR1 is SNHLY and CDR2 is FYNNEI. Trimming took off 6 bases at V and 2 bases at J, with 14 bases between the two ends. CDR3 sequence: CASSPGGSGNQPQHF. CDR3 DNA: TGTGCCAGCAGCCCCGGAGGTAGTGGCAATCAGCCCCAGCATTTT.

This clone was counted once. The V call is TRBV28, the J call TRBJ1-6, with TRBD1 matching 8 bases. V was clipped by 5 bases and J by 10 bases; unmatched bases: 10. The germline V gene encodes CDR1 MDHEN and CDR2 SYDVKM. CDR3 length: 15 residues. CDR3 sequence (DNA): TGTGCCAGCAGTCAGAGGACAGGGATGTACTCACCCCTCCACTTT. Translating gives CASSQRTGMYSPLHF.

The CDR3 DNA sequence: TGTGCCAGCAGCTGGCGGGGCAGCACTGAAGCTTTCTTT. Translating it yields CASSWRGSTEAFF. The V and J genes are TRBV6-5 and TRBJ1-1; maybe TRBD1 (5 bases). The V and J ends lost 6 bases and 4 bases respectively, with 12 bases between them. The CDR3 is made up of 13 amino acids. Germline V gene data show CDR1 as MNHEY and CDR2 as SVGAGI.

In its sample, this clone was seen once. The chain recombines TRBV5-1 with TRBJ1-1; no definite D call. Trimming took 0 bases from V and 3 from J, leaving 6 bases between them. Per germline, CDR1 SGHRS and CDR2 YFSETQ. The CDR3 runs to 13 residues. Here the CDR3 reads CASSLAGDTEAFF. The CDR3 DNA sequence: TGCGCCAGCAGCTTGGCAGGCGACACTGAAGCTTTCTTT.

The chain employs TRBV9 and TRBJ2-1, with 8 nucleotides matching TRBD2. Trimming removed 1 base from V and 3 bases from J; junction bases left unmatched: 3. Germline loops: CDR1 SGDLS, CDR2 YYNGEE. The CDR3 length is 15 residues. The DNA of the CDR3 is TGTGCCAGCAGCGTAAGCGGGGGCCTCTACAATGAGCAGTTCTTC. This sequence encodes CASSVSGGLYNEQFF.

This clone is categorized as medium-sized. V is TRBV7-9 and J is TRBJ1-2; a possible D gene is TRBD1 (5 bases). There are 12 residues in the CDR3. The V gene's germline CDR1 is SEHNR and CDR2 FQNEAQ (reference sequence). V lost 5 bases and J lost 8, with 12 bases in between. The CDR3 loop reads CASSLGHLGYTF. CDR3 DNA sequence: TGTGCCAGCAGCCTTGGACATCTCGGCTACACCTTC. Combining the CDR3 with reference TRBV7-9 and TRBJ1-2 gives the whole variable domain DTGVSQNPRHKITKRGQNVTFRCDPISEHNRLYWYRQTLGQGPEFLTYFQNEAQLEKSRLLSDRFSAERPKGSFSTLEIQRTEQGDSAMYLCASSLGHLGYTFGSGTRLTVV.

The chain recombines TRBV7-9 with TRBJ1-1, with D possibly TRBD1 on 5 matching bases. Germline-derived CDR1 and CDR2 are SEHNR and FQNEAQ (reference sequence). This CDR3 has 17 amino acids. Trimming removed 6 bases from V and 2 bases from J, with 22 bases in between. This CDR3 reads CASSDTWGEQRNTEAFF. The CDR3 coding sequence is TGTGCCAGCAGTGACACATGGGGGGAACAGCGTAACACTGAAGCTTTCTTT.

The chain carries TRBV7-9 and TRBJ2-1; tentatively, D is TRBD2 (6 bases). The CDR3 loop spans 12 amino acids. Looked up from germline, CDR1 is SEHNR and CDR2 is FQNEAQ (reference sequence). The germline V and J ends were trimmed by 3 bases and 9 bases, with 9 bases remaining between them. CDR3: CASSFSGSEQFF. For the CDR3, the DNA is TGTGCCAGCAGCTTTAGCGGTTCTGAGCAGTTCTTC.

This clone was seen a single time. This chain connects TRBV7-2 to TRBJ2-7; D might be TRBD2 (6 bases). The CDR3 has 14 residues. Germline assignment: CDR1 SGHTA and CDR2 FQGNSA. The germline V and J ends were trimmed by 3 bases and 3 bases, with 12 bases remaining between them. The CDR3 sequence is CASSFTLAHYEQYF. The DNA of the CDR3 is TGTGCCAGCAGCTTTACCCTAGCGCACTACGAGCAGTACTTC. Based on the CDR3 plus reference TRBV7-2 and TRBJ2-7, the full variable domain is GAGVSQSPSNKVTEKGKDVELRCDPISGHTALYWYRQSLGQGLEFLIYFQGNSAPDKSGLPSDRFSAERTGGSVSTLTIQRTQQEDSAVYLCASSFTLAHYEQYFGPGTRLTVT.

The J gene is TRBJ2-5, the V gene TRBV2; weak D call: TRBD1 (6 bases). Germline assignment: CDR1 SNHLY and CDR2 FYNNEI. The V and J ends lost 10 bases and 2 bases respectively, with 14 bases between them. The CDR3 sequence is 13 residues long. CDR3 sequence (DNA): TGTGCCATGCAGACAGGTCAACAAGAGACCCAGTACTTC. This gives the protein CAMQTGQQETQYF.

The rearrangement joins TRBV6-1 to TRBJ1-2; 11 bases line up with TRBD1. The CDR3 runs to 13 residues. The germline CDR1 and CDR2 sequences are MNHNS and SASEGT. Trimming removed 10 bases from V and 8 bases from J; junction bases left unmatched: 9. CDR3 coding DNA: TGTGCCACCCGTTGGGGGACAGGGGGAGGCTACACCTTC. It yields the protein CATRWGTGGGYTF.

The rearrangement uses TRBV4-1 and TRBJ1-1, with 7 bases fitting TRBD1. The V and J ends lost 3 bases and 3 bases, in that order; junction bases with no gene match: 7. Germline values: CDR1 MGHRA, CDR2 YSYEKL. The CDR3 totals 15 residues. CDR3 loop: CASSQPTGRHTEAFF. CDR3 nucleotides: TGCGCCAGCAGCCAGCCGACAGGGCGGCACACTGAAGCTTTCTTT.

The chain couples TRBV2 to TRBJ2-2; TRBD2 matches 11 bases. V shed 7 bases, J shed 4 bases, and the junction held 5 bases outside the gene matches. The CDR3 loop spans 15 amino acids. The germline CDR1 and CDR2 sequences are SNHLY and FYNNEI. CDR3 sequence reads: CASTLAGGFTGELFF. The CDR3 bases are TGTGCCAGCACGCTAGCGGGGGGATTCACCGGGGAGCTGTTTTTT.

In its sample, this clone was seen a few times. CDR3 sequence: CASSLRETNQPQHF. In DNA form, the CDR3 reads TGTGCCAGCAGTTTACGGGAAACCAATCAGCCCCAGCATTTT. J is TRBJ1-5 and V is TRBV6-1; D remains ambiguous. The germline gives CDR1 MNHNS, CDR2 SASEGT. The CDR3 is made up of 14 amino acids. V was cut by 5 bases and J by 3 bases, with 11 bases left in between.

This clone was found once. The chain links TRBV30 to TRBJ1-4, with D perhaps TRBD1 (6 bases). Trimming cost V 2 bases and J 8 bases, with 18 bases left between them. This CDR3 region has 15 residues. CDR1 and CDR2 (germline): GTSNPN, SVGIG (reference sequence). The CDR3 nucleotides read TGTGCCTGGAGTATTACAGGGAGGGCTAGCGAAAAACTGTTTTTT. Amino acid sequence: CAWSITGRASEKLFF.

This chain links TRBV4-1 with TRBJ1-5, with 8 bases matching TRBD1. V lost 1 base to trimming and J lost 2 bases; unmatched junction nucleotides: 7. The V gene's germline CDR1 is MGHRA and CDR2 YSYEKL. The CDR3 covers 17 residues. The CDR3 bases are TGCGCCAGCAGCCAAGGGGGAGACAGGGGAGGCAATCAGCCCCAGCATTTT. Protein product: CASSQGGDRGGNQPQHF.

The CDR3 DNA follows: TGTGCCAGCAGCTTCACGGGGGGGTCAGGGGATACGCAGTATTTT. It translates to CASSFTGGSGDTQYF. The genes are TRBV7-9 and TRBJ2-3; 8 positions match TRBD2. Looked up from germline, CDR1 is SEHNR and CDR2 is FQNEAQ (reference sequence). Trimming cost V 3 bases and J 6 bases; bases outside gene matches: 8. This CDR3 has 15 amino acids.

This clone appeared a few times. The chain is built from TRBV30 and TRBJ2-6, with 10 bases matching TRBD1. Trimming at V came to 8 bases and at J to 0 bases, leaving 7 bases not matched to a gene. The germline gives CDR1 GTSNPN, CDR2 SVGIG (reference sequence). This CDR3 is built from 16 residues. The CDR3 region has the DNA TGTGCCGGCCGGACAGGGGGTAACTCTGGGGCCAACGTCCTGACTTTC. Its translation: CAGRTGGNSGANVLTF.

This clone was counted only a few times. This likely stems from a read error, as it lies one base from a far larger clone. Other DNA sequences in this sample translate to the same CDR3. The rearrangement uses TRBV4-3 and TRBJ1-2; 12 bases agree with TRBD1. Germline-derived CDR1 and CDR2 are LGHNA and YSLEER. This CDR3 is 15 amino acids long. CDR3 bases: TGCGCCAGCAGCCAAGGCGGGACAGGGGGCAATGGGTACACCTTC. Its translation: CASSQGGTGGNGYTF.

The chain carries TRBV7-9 and TRBJ2-1; D is perhaps TRBD1 (5 bases). Germline V gene data show CDR1 as SEHNR and CDR2 as FQNEAQ (reference sequence). The CDR3 loop spans 15 amino acids. V was cut by 4 bases and J by 0 bases, with 10 bases left in between. The CDR3 spells CASSSDRISYNEQFF. CDR3 nucleotides: TGTGCCAGCAGCTCCGACAGAATCTCCTACAATGAGCAGTTCTTC.